The source of this T cell receptor beta chain is a study of blood T cell repertoires in COVID-19 (TCRdb year 2020). General notes on the study: The collaborator samples originated in the United States, Italy and Spain and spanned the acute and convalescent phases of COVID-19. The material from the prospective study consisted of cDNA or gDNA derived from T cells, B-cell-depleted T cells, or PBMCs. The dataset comprised deeply sampled blood TCRbeta repertoires from subjects exposed to, actively infected with, or recovered from COVID-19. The repertoires were made available in a free public database intended to serve as a resource for research on the immune response to SARS-CoV-2. Samples came from the ongoing ImmuneRACE study (first 160 participants) plus 1,254 subjects from 6 global collaborators. The sample metadata nearly always contained a de-identified subject ID, COVID-19 status, age in years and sex. Where available, HLA class I and class II types were obtained from metadata supplied by the sample provider rather than from assay-based typing. What the authors observed across the whole study: The amount of clinical and demographic metadata varied by source and participant and was provided uncurated.

This clone has only a few counts. Its specific antigen is unknown. No clone much larger than this one lies a single base away; base qualities are absent. Whole blood was collected in K2EDTA tubes by collaborating institutions according to the institutions' own protocols. For TCRbeta analysis, collaborator samples were shipped as frozen whole blood, as isolated PBMCs, or as DNA extracted from either sample type. TCRbeta CDR3 regions were amplified from genomic DNA using the immunoSEQ Assay, a bias-controlled multiplex PCR. In the original analysis: The number of nucleated cells in each sample was estimated by amplification of reference gene primers within the assay. To quantify the absolute abundance of each unique TCRbeta CDR3 rearrangement, sequence reads were collapsed and filtered. For each sample, productive Simpson clonality was calculated as the square root of Simpson's diversity index across productive rearrangements. The table comes from immuneACCESS by way of TCRdb, which keeps in-frame sequences with V and J called. Part of the clones is missing from these tables; in studies checked, under half for an unresolved V gene and the rest for unknown reasons. D and trimming were read from the DNA, whereas the V and J calls and clone size are those reported in that table. This sample holds 200,000 to 250,000 clones; more than 85% were observed only once. The top ten clones comprise under 9% of the sample.

According to the germline V gene, CDR1 reads SNHLY and CDR2 reads FYNNEI. V is pared back by 7 bases and J by 4 bases, with 12 bases lying between the germline termini. Including the terminal cysteine and phenylalanine, the CDR3 comprises 13 residues. The CDR3 DNA has 39 bases and is translated from base 1. The chain links TRBV2 with TRBJ2-3; the D gene cannot be resolved reliably. This receptor was identified in a woman between 70 and 85 years old with active or convalescent COVID-19. Specimen: peripheral blood. The sequenced DNA is TGTGCCAGCAACAGTCTACCTGCAGATACGCAGTATTTT. The translation is CASNSLPADTQYF.